This section outlines one TCR beta chain sequence together with its context. Its cognate antigen is unknown. This sample was taken from a study of CD8+CD57+ T cells in acquired aplastic anemia. Whole-study results and caveats: Researchers report that twenty-nine CD8+ CDR3 sequences appeared in both patients and controls.

Per the germline V gene, CDR1 is SNHLY and CDR2 is FYNNEI. Trimming shortened V by 5 bases and J by 1 base, and 10 bases separated the two germline ends. The CDR3 extends over 14 amino acids. Genomic DNA acted as the template from which TCR beta VDJ combination and CDR3 sequence profiling were carried out. A single record per CDR3 protein comes from TCRdb applying MiXCR to the reads. Altogether 250,000 to 350,000 distinct CDR3 sequences are present, around 60% being singletons, with the ten largest covering roughly 8%. The TCR comes from a human donor with severe aplastic anemia or a healthy control (not recorded which). Sequences were obtained from sorted CD4+, CD8+, or CD8+CD57+ T cells (not recorded which) from PBMCs. The gene calls are TRBV2 and TRBJ2-3; D is perhaps TRBD2 (6 bases). In DNA form, the CDR3 reads TGTGCCAGCAGTAGCGGGTGGGGCACAGATACGCAGTATTTT. It yields the protein CASSSGWGTDTQYF.